This TCR beta chain was documented in a study of CD8 T cells in ankylosing spondylitis. CDR1 and CDR2 (germline): DFQATT, SNEGSKA (reference sequence). The V end lost 3 bases, the J end lost 1 base, and 10 bases lay between the germline ends. The CDR3 is 13 amino acids. Notes on the study in general: Previous work reported some of these motif variants in the synovial fluid and blood of reactive arthritis. One TCR beta motif, made up of roughly 8 highly homologous variants, appeared characteristic of ankylosing spondylitis blood. In peripheral blood, disease-linked CD8+ clones occurred at relatively low frequencies. There was reportedly significant enrichment of clones that were disease-linked in matched ankylosing spondylitis synovial fluid.

TCR beta libraries were made by quantitative 5'-RACE with molecular barcodes. In TCRdb, the 5' RACE reads were re-called with MiXCR into one record per CDR3 protein. Altogether about 540,000 distinct CDR3 sequences are present, about 13% being singletons, with the ten largest covering nearly 7%. Concerning this clonotype: The antigen is unknown.

This sequence was found in a male donor with ankylosing spondylitis. The sample taken for sequencing was blood, either unsorted or a sorted T cell fraction (not recorded which). The rearrangement uses TRBV20-1 and TRBJ2-7; D unclear. As DNA, the CDR3 is TGCAGTGCTAGGTGGCAGACATCCTACGAGCAGTACTTC. This codes for CSARWQTSYEQYF.